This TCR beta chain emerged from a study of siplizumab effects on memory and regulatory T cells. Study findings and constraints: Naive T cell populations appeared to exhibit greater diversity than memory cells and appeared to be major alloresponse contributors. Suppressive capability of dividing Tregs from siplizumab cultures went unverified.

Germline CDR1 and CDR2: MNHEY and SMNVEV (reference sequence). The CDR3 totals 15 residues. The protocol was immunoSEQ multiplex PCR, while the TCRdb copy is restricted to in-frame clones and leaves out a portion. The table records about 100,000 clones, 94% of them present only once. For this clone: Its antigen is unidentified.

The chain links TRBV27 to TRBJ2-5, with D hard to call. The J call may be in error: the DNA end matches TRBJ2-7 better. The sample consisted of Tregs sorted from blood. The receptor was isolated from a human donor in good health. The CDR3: CASSFYPGSPYEQYF. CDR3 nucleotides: TGTGCCAGCAGTTTTTACCCCGGATCCCCCTACGAGCAGTACTTC.